Below, 25 T cell receptor beta chains from the same sample are listed, as sequenced in a study of T-cell reconstitution after alpha-beta-depleted transplantation in children. Unique molecular identifiers were incorporated when the TCRbeta library was constructed. Each CDR3 protein gets one entry after TCRdb re-called the PCR reads with MiXCR. This table has about 640,000 distinct CDR3 sequences, 16% appearing once. Source: PBMCs from the stem cell graft donor, taken from the stem cell graft. All receptors derive from a human donor who donated a stem cell graft to a child with acute myeloid leukemia.

This clonotype was seen more than once but under ten times. This chain joins TRBV6-2 or TRBV6-3 and TRBJ1-1, with D possibly TRBD1 on 5 matching bases. The CDR3 extends over 14 amino acids. The V gene's germline CDR1 is MNHEY and CDR2 SVGEGT. The V and J ends lost 0 bases and 6 bases respectively, with 11 bases between them. The CDR3 here is CASSYSGRAAEAFF. CDR3 in DNA: TGTGCCAGCAGTTACTCGGGCAGGGCCGCTGAAGCTTTCTTT.

This clonotype occurred many times. J is TRBJ2-2 and V is TRBV7-9; 7 nucleotides match TRBD1. Germline V lookup: CDR1 SEHNR, CDR2 FQNEAQ (reference sequence). The CDR3 has 13 amino acids. V was pared by 4 bases and J by 6 bases, with 2 bases of the junction left unmatched. CDR3 sequence reads: CASSSTGAGELFF. The CDR3 DNA follows: TGTGCCAGCAGCTCCACAGGGGCCGGGGAGCTGTTTTTT.

As concerns this clonotype: A much more abundant neighbour one base away suggests this may be a read error. The rearrangement joins TRBV9 to TRBJ2-1; possibly TRBD1 for D (6 bases). The CDR3 sequence is 13 residues long. Germline V gives CDR1 SGDLS, CDR2 YYNGEE. The CDR3 region is CASKGGFDKEQFF. DNA for the CDR3: TGTGCCAGCAAAGGGGGTTTCGACAAAGAGCAGTTCTTC.

This clonotype is labeled as medium-sized (0.01 to 0.1%). The genes are TRBV5-6 and TRBJ1-1; 8 bases are a match to TRBD1. CDR1 is SGHDT and CDR2 is YYEEEE in the germline V gene. The CDR3 has 14 amino acids. The J segment lost 1 base and the V segment lost 4 bases, leaving 3 bases of the junction unmatched. For the CDR3, the DNA is TGTGCCAGCAGCCGGACAGGGACGAACACTGAAGCTTTCTTT. It encodes CASSRTGTNTEAFF.

This clonotype was observed at least ten times. The rearrangement joins TRBV29-1 to TRBJ2-5, with no clear D. The CDR3 covers 12 residues. V was pared by 3 bases and J by 4 bases, with 9 bases between. Germline V gene data show CDR1 as SQVTM and CDR2 as ANQGSEA. This chain's CDR3 is CSVDETRETQYF. Here the CDR3 DNA reads TGCAGCGTTGATGAGACCAGAGAGACCCAGTACTTC.

This clonotype was observed many times. The CDR3, as DNA: TGTGCCAGCAGCTTAACTAGCGGGGCCCAAGAGACCCAGTACTTC. It yields the protein CASSLTSGAQETQYF. The genes are TRBV7-2 and TRBJ2-5, with 10 positions matching TRBD2. This CDR3 region has 15 residues. V was clipped by 2 bases and J by 1 base; unmatched bases: 1. Germline loops: CDR1 SGHTA, CDR2 FQGNSA.

The CDR3 DNA reads TGCGCCAGCAGCCAAGGGAGGCAATCCTACGAGCAGTACTTC. It encodes CASSQGRQSYEQYF. V usage is TRBV4-3 and J usage is TRBJ2-7, with D possibly matching TRBD2 (5 bases). The CDR3 has 14 amino acids. Germline assignment: CDR1 LGHNA and CDR2 YSLEER. The V end was cut by 1 base, the J end by 1 base, with 8 bases between.

This clonotype was seen more than once but under ten times. This chain links TRBV7-9 with TRBJ2-2; D ambiguous. This CDR3 spans 12 amino acids. Germline CDR1 and CDR2: SEHNR and FQNEAQ (reference sequence). Trimming pared 8 bases from V and 5 bases from J, leaving 9 bases between. CDR3 region: CASPGRTGELFF. CDR3 bases: TGTGCCAGCCCGGGTCGTACCGGGGAGCTGTTTTTT.

This clonotype was detected many times. This rearrangement joins TRBV9 to TRBJ1-1; 10 bases fit TRBD1. Germline V CDR1 and CDR2: SGDLS, YYNGEE. The V and J ends lost 0 bases and 4 bases, in that order; junction bases with no gene match: 6. The CDR3 is 16 residues long. Here the CDR3 reads CASSVVDRGQGTEAFF. CDR3 DNA: TGTGCCAGCAGCGTAGTAGACAGGGGGCAGGGCACTGAAGCTTTCTTT. Full variable domain (outside the CDR3, taken from reference TRBV9 and TRBJ1-1): DSGVTQTPKHLITATGQRVTLRCSPRSGDLSVYWYQQSLDQGLQFLIQYYNGEERAKGNILERFSAQQFPDLHSELNLSSLELGDSALYFCASSVVDRGQGTEAFFGQGTRLTVV.

This clonotype was seen at least ten times. The chain has TRBV27 and TRBJ1-2; 11 nucleotides agree with TRBD1. Trimming at V came to 5 bases and at J to 1 base, leaving 6 bases not matched to a gene. This CDR3 comprises 16 residues. The germline V gene has CDR1 MNHEY and CDR2 SMNVEV (reference sequence). CDR3 sequence: CASSPTGTGGNYGYTF. As DNA, the CDR3 is TGTGCCAGCAGTCCGACCGGGACAGGGGGTAACTATGGCTACACCTTC.

About this clonotype itself: This may be a read error, as it is one base from a much larger clone. The chain recombines TRBV6-1 with TRBJ2-2; the match to TRBD1 covers 8 bases. The germline CDR1 and CDR2 sequences are MNHNS and SASEGT. The CDR3 has 15 amino acids. V shed 6 bases and J 4 bases; nucleotides not matched to a gene: 7. CDR3 region: CASRPRQGSTGELFF. The CDR3 nucleotides are TGTGCCAGCAGGCCACGACAGGGGAGCACCGGGGAGCTGTTTTTT.

Notes on this clonotype: A much larger clone lies a single base off, so this may be a read error. This chain connects TRBV6-1 to TRBJ2-7; 8 bases match TRBD1. CDR1 and CDR2 from the germline V gene are MNHNS and SASEGT. V lost 9 bases to trimming and J lost 1 base; unmatched junction nucleotides: 5. CDR3 length: 13 amino acids. CDR3 residues: CASTGQASYEQYF. As DNA, the CDR3 is TGTGCCAGTACGGGACAGGCTTCCTACGAGCAGTACTTC.

This clonotype appeared a few times. The chain is built from TRBV7-2 and TRBJ1-5; D is ambiguous. This CDR3 region has 14 residues. Germline V gene data show CDR1 as SGHTA and CDR2 as FQGNSA. V lost 3 bases to trimming and J lost 3 bases, with 9 bases between them. The CDR3 bases are TGTGCCAGCAGCTTCTCGGGCCTCAATCAGCCCCAGCATTTT. It translates to CASSFSGLNQPQHF.

The chain carries TRBV6-4 and TRBJ2-3, with 7 positions matching TRBD1. Germline V CDR1 and CDR2: MRHNA, SNTAGT. V lost 7 bases to trimming and J lost 0 bases; unmatched junction nucleotides: 7. The CDR3 sequence is 15 residues long. In DNA form, the CDR3 reads TGTGCCAGCACCAGAGGGACAGCGAGCACAGATACGCAGTATTTT. Protein sequence: CASTRGTASTDTQYF.

The chain has TRBV28 and TRBJ2-7, with 7 positions matching TRBD1. This CDR3 is 14 amino acids long. J lost 5 bases, V lost 6 bases, and 10 bases had no gene match. Germline CDR1 and CDR2: MDHEN and SYDVKM. The CDR3 reads CASSLRTGLNEQYV. For the CDR3, the DNA is TGTGCCAGCAGCCTCCGGACAGGCCTCAACGAGCAGTACGTC.

The chain uses TRBV20-1 and TRBJ1-4, with D possibly being TRBD1 (6 bases). Trimming left V 2 bases short and J 8 bases short, with 15 bases between. CDR3 size: 14 residues. CDR1 and CDR2 from the germline V gene are DFQATT and SNEGSKA (reference sequence). The CDR3 DNA reads TGCAGTGCTAGACCAGGGCAGGGGTGGGAAAAACTGTTTTTT. Its translation: CSARPGQGWEKLFF.

J is TRBJ1-2 and V is TRBV11-2; D remains unclear. Germline CDR1 SGHAT, CDR2 FQNNGV. V dropped 7 bases and J dropped 4 bases, with 13 bases sitting between them. This CDR3 region has 13 residues. Here the CDR3 DNA reads TGTGCCAGCACCCCGGTGGGGAGCTATGGCTACACCTTC. Translating it yields CASTPVGSYGYTF.

This chain uses TRBV15 with TRBJ2-2, with no clear D. With 3 bases removed from V and 1 base from J, the gap between germline ends came to 18 bases. Looked up from germline, CDR1 is LNHNV and CDR2 is YYDKDF (reference sequence). The CDR3 sequence is 18 residues long. CDR3 bases: TGTGCCACCAGCAGTGGGCCGCGGTCGGTGGAGAACACCGGGGAGCTGTTTTTT. Its protein product is CATSSGPRSVENTGELFF.

The chain has TRBV5-1 and TRBJ2-1, with D perhaps matching TRBD2 (7 bases). The CDR3 contains 15 residues. V gave up 0 bases and J gave up 10 bases, with 17 bases separating them. Germline V gene sequence: CDR1 SGHRS, CDR2 YFSETQ. This CDR3 reads CASSLEPGDGGEQFF. The CDR3 coding sequence is TGCGCCAGCAGCTTGGAACCAGGGGACGGGGGGGAGCAGTTCTTC.

The sample holds many counts of this clonotype. The chain combines TRBV4-2 with TRBJ1-2, with D unclear. Germline CDR1 is LGHNA and CDR2 is YNFKEQ. Trimming left V 0 bases short and J 4 bases short, with 12 bases between. CDR3 length: 15 residues. The CDR3 region has the DNA TGTGCCAGCAGCCAAGATCTGGGAACGGGCTATGGCTACACCTTC. Protein product: CASSQDLGTGYGYTF.

This clonotype came up many times. The V and J genes are TRBV7-9 and TRBJ2-5; 7 nucleotides align to TRBD1. From germline, CDR1 is SEHNR and CDR2 FQNEAQ (reference sequence). The J segment lost 4 bases and the V segment lost 4 bases, leaving 3 bases of the junction unmatched. The CDR3 totals 13 residues. The CDR3 protein is CASSSTGLETQYF. The CDR3 DNA reads TGTGCCAGCAGCTCGACAGGGCTAGAGACCCAGTACTTC. Looking up the rest from reference TRBV7-9 and TRBJ2-5 gives the full variable domain: DTGVSQNPRHKITKRGQNVTFRCDPISEHNRLYWYRQTLGQGPEFLTYFQNEAQLEKSRLLSDRFSAERPKGSFSTLEIQRTEQGDSAMYLCASSSTGLETQYFGPGTRLLVL.

The chain recombines TRBV20-1 with TRBJ2-1; D possibly corresponds to TRBD1 (6 bases). Germline V lookup: CDR1 DFQATT, CDR2 SNEGSKA (reference sequence). This CDR3 spans 17 amino acids. V lost 6 bases and J 5 bases, leaving 26 bases between the germline ends. In DNA, the CDR3 is TGCAGTGCCCCCGGAGAGGGGGTACAGGGCGTTCACAATGAGCAGTTCTTC. It yields the protein CSAPGEGVQGVHNEQFF.

This clonotype was seen more than once but under ten times. The CDR3 nucleotides are TGTGCCAGCAGCCCTTCCCGGGACAGGGTGAACTACAATGAGCAGTTCTTC. This codes for CASSPSRDRVNYNEQFF. The V and J genes are TRBV7-2 and TRBJ2-1, with 9 bases that match TRBD1. There are 17 residues in the CDR3. Trimming removed 5 bases from V and 3 bases from J; junction bases left unmatched: 11. CDR1 and CDR2 from the germline V gene are SGHTA and FQGNSA.

This clonotype has just a few counts. This chain connects TRBV6-2 or TRBV6-3 to TRBJ2-7; D remains unclear. Germline V lookup: CDR1 MNHEY, CDR2 SVGEGT. Trimming cost V 0 bases and J 0 bases, with 3 bases left between them. The CDR3 has 13 amino acids. In DNA, the CDR3 is TGTGCCAGCAGTTACTCCCTCTCCTACGAGCAGTACTTC. Amino acid sequence: CASSYSLSYEQYF.

The genes are TRBV7-8 and TRBJ1-5, with D perhaps matching TRBD1 (5 bases). The CDR3 extends over 16 amino acids. V dropped 5 bases and J dropped 3 bases, with 17 bases sitting between them. In germline, CDR1 is SGHVS, CDR2 FQNEAQ. In nucleotides, the CDR3 is TGTGCCAGCAGCCTATGGGACGGAGGTCCCAATCAGCCCCAGCATTTT. Translation gives CASSLWDGGPNQPQHF.